This T cell receptor (beta chain) stems from a study of T-cell memory formation after mild COVID-19. As for the study in general: The two donors had largely donor-specific TCR clusters.

The authors produced TCR alpha and TCR beta cDNA libraries with sample barcodes and UMIs by 5'RACE using constant-segment primers. TCRdb reanalysed the 5' RACE reads using MiXCR and keeps one entry per CDR3 protein. The sample gives more than 300,000 distinct CDR3 sequences, around 13% of which show up once; about 20% is in the top ten. Notes on the study in general: Pre-infection memory harbored some responding clones, suggesting cross-reactive memory joined.

This clonotype came up many times. Antigen: not known. The CDR3 contains 14 residues. Germline V lookup: CDR1 SGHRS, CDR2 YFSETQ. Between the trimmed V and J ends, which lost 3 bases and 7 bases, there was a span of 11 bases. Specimen: PBMCs or a T cell subset sorted from them (not recorded which). The chain joins TRBV5-1 to TRBJ1-6; D is unresolved. This TCR was sampled from a man younger than 35 who had mild COVID-19 (a few samples of this study predate the infection). Cell type and time point are not known. DNA of the CDR3: TGCGCCAGCAGCTCGGAGGGTGGCAATTCACCCCTCCACTTT. This gives the protein CASSSEGGNSPLHF.